This T cell receptor beta chain was sequenced for a study of cytomegalovirus exposure and HLA in healthy donors. This CDR3 is built from 13 residues. The germline V gene encodes CDR1 SGHRS and CDR2 YFSETQ. V shed 2 bases and J shed 3 bases, with 9 bases lying between them. A multiplex PCR was run with 60 Vbeta primers and 13 Jbeta primers. Only in-frame clones appear in the TCRdb table, and some are missing; sequencing was by immunoSEQ multiplex PCR. This table holds about 160,000 clones, about three quarters found once. The sequence was obtained from a woman aged 25 to 39 in good health and CMV-seronegative. Sample: PBMCs. The J gene is TRBJ2-7, the V gene TRBV5-1; D gene ambiguous. The CDR3 region has the DNA TGCGCCAGCAGCTTTGAGATTAGCTACGAGCAGTACTTC. Its protein is CASSFEISYEQYF.